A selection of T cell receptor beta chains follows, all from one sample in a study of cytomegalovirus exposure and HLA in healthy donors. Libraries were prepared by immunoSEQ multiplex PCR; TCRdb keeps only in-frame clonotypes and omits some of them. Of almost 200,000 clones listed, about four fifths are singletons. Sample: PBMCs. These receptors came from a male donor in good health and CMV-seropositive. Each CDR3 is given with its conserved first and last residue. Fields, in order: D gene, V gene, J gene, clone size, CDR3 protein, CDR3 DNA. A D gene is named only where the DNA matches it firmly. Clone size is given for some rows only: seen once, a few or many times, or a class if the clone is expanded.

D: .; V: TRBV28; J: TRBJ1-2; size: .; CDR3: CASSFAGRGYTF; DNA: TGTGCCAGCAGTTTCGCAGGGAGGGGCTACACCTTC
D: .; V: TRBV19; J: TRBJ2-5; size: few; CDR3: CASSIGRKQETQYF; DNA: TGTGCCAGTAGTATTGGGAGGAAGCAAGAGACCCAGTACTTC
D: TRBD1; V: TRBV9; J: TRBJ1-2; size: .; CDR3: CASSVRTGLGYGYTF; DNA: TGTGCCAGCAGCGTAAGGACAGGCCTAGGTTATGGCTACACCTTC
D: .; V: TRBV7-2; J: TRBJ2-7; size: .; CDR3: CASSPTGSYEQYF; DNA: TGTGCCAGCAGCCCGACAGGTTCCTACGAGCAGTACTTC
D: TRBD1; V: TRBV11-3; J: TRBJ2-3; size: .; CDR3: CASSLRQGGGDTQYF; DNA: TGTGCCAGCAGCTTAAGACAGGGGGGTGGGGATACGCAGTATTTT
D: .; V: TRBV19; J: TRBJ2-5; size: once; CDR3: CATREEYVETQYF; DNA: TGTGCCACCCGAGAAGAATATGTGGAGACCCAGTACTTC
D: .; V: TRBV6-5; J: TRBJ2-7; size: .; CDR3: CASSTKSEQYF; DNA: TGTGCCAGCAGTACTAAATCCGAGCAGTACTTC
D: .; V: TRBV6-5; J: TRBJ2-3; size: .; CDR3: CASSSSGSTDTQYF; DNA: TGTGCCAGCAGTTCCAGCGGTAGCACAGATACGCAGTATTTT
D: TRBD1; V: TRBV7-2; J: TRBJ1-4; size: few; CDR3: CASSQYRGRGEKLFF; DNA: TGTGCCAGCAGCCAATACAGGGGGCGGGGGGAAAAACTGTTTTTT
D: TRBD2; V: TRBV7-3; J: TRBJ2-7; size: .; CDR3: CASSLSGTSSEQYF; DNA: TGTGCCAGCAGCTTAAGTGGGACTAGCAGCGAGCAGTACTTC
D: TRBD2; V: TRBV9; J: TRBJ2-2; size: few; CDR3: CASSPLAGVFTGELFF; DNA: TGTGCCAGCAGCCCATTAGCGGGAGTGTTCACCGGGGAGCTGTTTTTT
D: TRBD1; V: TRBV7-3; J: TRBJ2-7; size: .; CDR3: CASSYDRAYEQYF; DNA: TGTGCCAGCAGCTACGACAGGGCCTACGAGCAGTACTTC
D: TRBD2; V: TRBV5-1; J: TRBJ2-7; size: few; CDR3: CASRGQTSGSYEQYF; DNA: TGCGCCAGCAGGGGGCAGACTAGCGGTTCCTACGAGCAGTACTTC
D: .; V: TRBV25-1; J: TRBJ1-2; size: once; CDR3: CASSDPGSGYTF; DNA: TGTGCCAGCAGTGACCCGGGGTCGGGCTACACCTTC
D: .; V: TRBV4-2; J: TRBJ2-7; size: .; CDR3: CASSTELGGQYEQYF; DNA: TGTGCCAGCAGCACCGAATTGGGGGGGCAATACGAGCAGTACTTC
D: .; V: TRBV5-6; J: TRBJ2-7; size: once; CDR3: CASSADISYEQYF; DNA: TGTGCCAGCAGCGCTGACATCTCCTACGAGCAGTACTTC
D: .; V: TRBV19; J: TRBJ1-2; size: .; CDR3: CASSIQAPYGYTF; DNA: TGTGCCAGTAGTATACAGGCCCCCTATGGCTACACCTTC
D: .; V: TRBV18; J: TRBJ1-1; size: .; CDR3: CASSPPHPNTEAFF; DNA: TGTGCCAGCTCACCGCCACACCCGAACACTGAAGCTTTCTTT
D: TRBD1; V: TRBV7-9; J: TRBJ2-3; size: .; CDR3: CASSRGAGGNQDTQYF; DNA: TGTGCCAGCAGCCGAGGTGCAGGGGGCAATCAAGATACGCAGTATTTT
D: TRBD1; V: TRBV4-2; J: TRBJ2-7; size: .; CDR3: CATGDDRVSEQYF; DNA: TGTGCCACAGGGGACGACAGGGTTTCCGAGCAGTACTTC
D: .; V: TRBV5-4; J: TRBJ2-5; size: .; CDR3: CASSLAGGQTQETQYF; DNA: TGTGCCAGCAGCTTGGCCGGGGGACAGACACAAGAGACCCAGTACTTC
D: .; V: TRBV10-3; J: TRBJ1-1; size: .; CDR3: CAISELSTEAFF; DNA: TGTGCCATCAGTGAACTGAGCACTGAAGCTTTCTTT
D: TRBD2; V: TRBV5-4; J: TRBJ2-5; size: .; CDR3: CASSLEQRGGRETQYF; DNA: TGTGCCAGCAGCTTGGAACAGCGGGGGGGCAGGGAGACCCAGTACTTC
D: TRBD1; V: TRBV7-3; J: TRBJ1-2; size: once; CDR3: CASSLTDRDGGYTF; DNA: TGTGCCAGCAGCTTAACCGACAGGGACGGCGGCTACACCTTC
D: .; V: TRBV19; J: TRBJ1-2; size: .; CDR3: CASTQNYGYTF; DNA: TGTGCCAGTACCCAAAACTATGGCTACACCTTC
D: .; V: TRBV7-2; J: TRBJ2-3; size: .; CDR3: CASSSPGRKGDTQYF; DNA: TGTGCCAGCAGCTCACCGGGGAGGAAGGGGGATACGCAGTATTTT
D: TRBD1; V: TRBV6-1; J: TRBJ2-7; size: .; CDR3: CASRPQGAVGYEQYF; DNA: TGTGCCAGCAGACCCCAGGGGGCCGTTGGCTACGAGCAGTACTTC
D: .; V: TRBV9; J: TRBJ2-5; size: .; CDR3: CASSALQETQYF; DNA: TGTGCCAGCAGCGCTCTACAAGAGACCCAGTACTTC
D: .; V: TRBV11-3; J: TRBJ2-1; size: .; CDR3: CASSLWGEDEQFF; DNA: TGTGCCAGCAGCTTATGGGGCGAGGATGAGCAGTTCTTC
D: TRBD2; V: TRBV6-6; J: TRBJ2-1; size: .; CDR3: CASNLLSAGGGEQFF; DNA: TGTGCCAGCAACTTATTATCGGCGGGGGGGGGTGAGCAGTTCTTC
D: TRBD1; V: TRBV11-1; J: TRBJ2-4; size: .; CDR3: CASSSGQGLEVAKNIQYF; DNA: TGTGCCAGCAGCTCGGGACAGGGGTTGGAAGTAGCCAAAAACATTCAGTACTTC
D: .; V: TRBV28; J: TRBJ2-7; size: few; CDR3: CASSSVGARTEQYF; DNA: TGTGCCAGCAGTTCCGTGGGGGCTCGTACCGAGCAGTACTTC
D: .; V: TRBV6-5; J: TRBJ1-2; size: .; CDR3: CASSSAGSEAYGYTF; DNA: TGTGCCAGCAGTTCCGCGGGGAGCGAGGCCTATGGCTACACCTTC
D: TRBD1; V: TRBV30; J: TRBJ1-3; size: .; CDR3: CAWNSPGQRYTIYF; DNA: TGTGCCTGGAACTCACCGGGACAGAGATACACCATATATTTT
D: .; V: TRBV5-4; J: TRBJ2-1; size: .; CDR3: CASSATVSSYNEQFF; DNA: TGTGCCAGCAGCGCGACAGTGAGCTCCTACAATGAGCAGTTCTTC
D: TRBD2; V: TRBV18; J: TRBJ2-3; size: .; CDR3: CASSPTAGGPADTQYF; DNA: TGTGCCAGCTCACCAACAGCGGGGGGCCCCGCAGATACGCAGTATTTT
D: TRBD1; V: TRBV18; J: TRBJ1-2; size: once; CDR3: CASSPTGETYGYTF; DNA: TGTGCCAGCTCACCGACAGGGGAAACCTATGGCTACACCTTC
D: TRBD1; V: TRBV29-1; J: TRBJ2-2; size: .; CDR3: CSARQGAGELFF; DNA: TGCAGCGCGAGACAGGGGGCGGGGGAGCTGTTTTTT
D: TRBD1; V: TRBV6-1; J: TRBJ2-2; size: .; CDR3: CASSVSHRGGGELFF; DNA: TGTGCCAGCAGTGTAAGCCACAGGGGTGGCGGGGAGCTGTTTTTT
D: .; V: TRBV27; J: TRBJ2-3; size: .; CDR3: CASRGPISDTQYF; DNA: TGTGCCAGCCGCGGGCCCATTTCAGATACGCAGTATTTT
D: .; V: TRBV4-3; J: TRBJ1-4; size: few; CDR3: CASSQDRLANYGTNEKLFF; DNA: TGCGCCAGCAGCCAAGATAGGCTAGCTAATTATGGAACTAATGAAAAACTGTTTTTT
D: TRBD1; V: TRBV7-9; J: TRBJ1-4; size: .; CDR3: CASSFGTGTTNEKLFF; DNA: TGTGCCAGCAGCTTTGGGACAGGTACAACTAATGAAAAACTGTTTTTT
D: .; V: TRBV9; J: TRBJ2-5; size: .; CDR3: CASSDTGHLYF; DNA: TGTGCCAGCAGCGACACGGGACATCTGTACTTC
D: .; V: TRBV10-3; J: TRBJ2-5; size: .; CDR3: CAISESKQVQETQYF; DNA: TGTGCCATCAGTGAGTCGAAACAGGTCCAAGAGACCCAGTACTTC
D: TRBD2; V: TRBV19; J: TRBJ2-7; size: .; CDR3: CASSASGSFYEQYF; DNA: TGTGCCAGTAGTGCTAGCGGGAGCTTCTACGAGCAGTACTTC
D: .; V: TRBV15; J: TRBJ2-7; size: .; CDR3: CATSSRQPNAYEQYF; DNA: TGTGCCACCAGCTCAAGACAGCCAAATGCCTACGAGCAGTACTTC
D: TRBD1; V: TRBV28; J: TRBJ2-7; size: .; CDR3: CASSSGQGGGMYEQYF; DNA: TGTGCCAGCAGTTCGGGACAGGGAGGGGGGATGTACGAGCAGTACTTC
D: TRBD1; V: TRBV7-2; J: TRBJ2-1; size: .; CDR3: CASSPPGTGGAEQFF; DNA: TGTGCCAGCAGCCCCCCCGGGACAGGGGGCGCTGAGCAGTTCTTC
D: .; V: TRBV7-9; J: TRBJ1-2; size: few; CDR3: CASSLGAGSDYGYTF; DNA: TGTGCCAGCAGCTTAGGGGCAGGGTCCGACTATGGCTACACCTTC
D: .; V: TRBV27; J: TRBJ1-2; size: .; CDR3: CASSFRVLRGYGYTF; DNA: TGTGCCAGCAGTTTCCGGGTTCTCAGAGGCTATGGCTACACCTTC
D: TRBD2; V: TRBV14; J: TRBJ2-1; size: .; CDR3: CASSPSAGDSYNEQFF; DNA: TGTGCCAGCAGCCCGAGCGCGGGAGACTCCTACAATGAGCAGTTCTTC
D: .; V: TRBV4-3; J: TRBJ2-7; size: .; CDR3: CASSQDLQAGDPYDEQYF; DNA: TGCGCCAGCAGCCAAGATTTGCAGGCCGGCGACCCCTACGACGAGCAGTACTTC
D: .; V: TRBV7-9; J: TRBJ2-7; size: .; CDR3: CASSLAREAYEQYF; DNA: TGTGCCAGCAGCTTGGCCAGGGAGGCCTACGAGCAGTACTTC
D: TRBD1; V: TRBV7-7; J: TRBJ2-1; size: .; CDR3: CASSPGTEYNEQFF; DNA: TGTGCTAGCAGCCCCGGGACAGAATACAATGAGCAGTTCTTC
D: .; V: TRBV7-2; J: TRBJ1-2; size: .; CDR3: CASSLASGDYGYTF; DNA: TGTGCCAGCAGCTTAGCATCCGGGGACTATGGCTACACCTTC
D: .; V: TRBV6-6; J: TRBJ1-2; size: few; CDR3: CASSYLTEGKNGYTF; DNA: TGTGCCAGCAGTTACCTTACTGAGGGAAAGAATGGCTACACCTTC
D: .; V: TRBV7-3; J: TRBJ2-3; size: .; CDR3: CASSLEGDYLTDTQYF; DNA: TGTGCCAGCAGCTTAGAGGGGGACTACCTCACAGATACGCAGTATTTT